The 22 T cell receptor beta chains presented below share a single source sample, sequenced in a study of OX40 agonist ivuxolimab in advanced cancers. TCRdb's copy holds only in-frame clones and misses some; the assay was immunoSEQ multiplex PCR. The table has more than 60,000 clones, roughly nine tenths seen once. Sequenced material: CD4+ or CD8+ T cells sorted from blood, taken in a trial of the OX40 agonist ivuxolimab. The source of these receptors is an adult with an advanced solid tumor such as melanoma, head and neck, liver or kidney cancer.

V is TRBV9 and J is TRBJ2-7; the D is unclear. This CDR3 is 15 amino acids long. Germline V gene lookup returns CDR1 SGDLS and CDR2 YYNGEE. Trimming took off 5 bases at V and 1 base at J, with 16 bases between the two ends. For the CDR3, the DNA is TGTGCCAGCAGTCCCGACGGGCGTGGTTCCTACGAGCAGTACTTC. As protein: CASSPDGRGSYEQYF. Supplemented by reference TRBV9 and TRBJ2-7, the full variable domain reads DSGVTQTPKHLITATGQRVTLRCSPRSGDLSVYWYQQSLDQGLQFLIQYYNGEERAKGNILERFSAQQFPDLHSELNLSSLELGDSALYFCASSPDGRGSYEQYFGPGTRLTVT.

V is TRBV5-1 and J is TRBJ2-3; 8 nucleotides line up with TRBD1. Germline lookup yields CDR1 SGHRS and CDR2 YFSETQ. The CDR3 sequence is 18 residues long. Unmatched junction bases numbered 14, after V lost 3 bases and J lost 2 bases. CDR3 protein: CASSSGTGHPFFTDTQYF. CDR3 nucleotides: TGCGCCAGCAGCTCGGGGACAGGTCACCCTTTTTTCACAGATACGCAGTATTTT.

The rearrangement uses TRBV4-1 and TRBJ2-1; 7 bases fit TRBD2. There are 15 residues in the CDR3. V trimming: 5 bases; J trimming: 15 bases; junction bases outside the gene matches: 19. The germline V gene has CDR1 MGHRA and CDR2 YSYEKL. CDR3 bases: TGCGCCAGCAGCGCACGGCTCCGGGGGGAGGGCTTTCGGTTCTTC. Its protein product is CASSARLRGEGFRFF.

This chain uses TRBV19 with TRBJ2-4; D remains ambiguous. The V end was cut by 3 bases, the J end by 0 bases, with 6 bases between. The CDR3 is 14 residues long. Germline V CDR1 and CDR2: LNHDA, SQIVND (reference sequence). CDR3 sequence: CASSMELAKNIQYF. The CDR3 DNA follows: TGTGCCAGTAGTATGGAGCTAGCCAAAAACATTCAGTACTTC.

This rearrangement joins TRBV10-3 to TRBJ1-4; D is uncertain. V lost 6 bases, J lost 11 bases, and 16 bases lay in between. This CDR3 is built from 13 residues. CDR1 and CDR2 from the germline V gene are ENHRY and SYGVKD. The CDR3, as DNA: TGTGCCATCAGCACTGAAAAGGGCCTTAAACTGTTTTTT. It encodes CAISTEKGLKLFF.

This chain joins TRBV7-2 and TRBJ2-1; tentatively, D is TRBD1 (5 bases). The V end was cut by 2 bases, the J end by 1 base, with 9 bases between. CDR3 size: 15 residues. Germline V gene data show CDR1 as SGHTA and CDR2 as FQGNSA. The CDR3 here is CASSLRQGSYNEQFF. The CDR3 nucleotides are TGTGCCAGCAGCTTAAGGCAGGGATCCTACAATGAGCAGTTCTTC. Filled out from reference TRBV7-2 and TRBJ2-1, the complete variable domain reads GAGVSQSPSNKVTEKGKDVELRCDPISGHTALYWYRQSLGQGLEFLIYFQGNSAPDKSGLPSDRFSAERTGGSVSTLTIQRTQQEDSAVYLCASSLRQGSYNEQFFGPGTRLTVL.

J is TRBJ2-3 and V is TRBV10-3; possible D gene TRBD1, 5 bases. The germline CDR1 and CDR2 sequences are ENHRY and SYGVKD. The CDR3 runs 14 residues. Trimming shortened V by 2 bases and J by 2 bases, and 8 bases separated the two germline ends. This chain's CDR3 is CAISEDSNTDTQYF. The CDR3 DNA sequence: TGTGCCATCAGTGAGGACAGCAACACAGATACGCAGTATTTT.

V is TRBV27 and J is TRBJ1-5; D gene ambiguous. The ends were cut back, 4 bases at V and 2 bases at J, with 9 bases in the middle. The CDR3 is 14 amino acids. Germline lookup yields CDR1 MNHEY and CDR2 SMNVEV (reference sequence). CDR3 residues: CASSYGIGNQPQHF. The CDR3 DNA reads as TGTGCCAGCAGTTATGGGATCGGCAATCAGCCCCAGCATTTT.

The V gene is TRBV9, the J gene TRBJ2-5; either TRBD1 or TRBD2 may supply D (5 bases each). Trimming cost V 4 bases and J 1 base, with 17 bases left between them. There are 16 residues in the CDR3. Germline CDR1 and CDR2: SGDLS and YYNGEE. CDR3 sequence (DNA): TGTGCCAGCAGCACAATCCCGGGACCGAGCCAAGAGACCCAGTACTTC. This translates into CASSTIPGPSQETQYF.

The chain joins TRBV18 to TRBJ2-1, with 10 bases aligning to TRBD2. Losses at the gene ends were 5 bases for V and 4 bases for J; bases not matched to a gene: 5. CDR3 length equals 15 residues. Germline V gives CDR1 KGHSH, CDR2 LQKENI. The CDR3 DNA reads as TGTGCCAGCTCAAGGACTAGCGGCGATTACAATGAGCAGTTCTTC. This gives the protein CASSRTSGDYNEQFF.

CDR3 in amino acids: CASSIEDPSYNEQFF. The CDR3 DNA reads TGTGCCAGTAGTATAGAAGACCCCTCCTACAATGAGCAGTTCTTC. The V and J genes are TRBV19 and TRBJ2-1; D remains ambiguous. In germline, CDR1 is LNHDA, CDR2 SQIVND (reference sequence). The CDR3 extends over 15 amino acids. V gave up 0 bases and J gave up 0 bases, with 6 bases separating them.

This rearrangement joins TRBV19 to TRBJ2-7; 8 nucleotides line up with TRBD2. Per the germline V gene, CDR1 is LNHDA and CDR2 is SQIVND (reference sequence). V gave up 6 bases and J gave up 0 bases; unmatched junction bases: 7. The CDR3 is 15 amino acids. As DNA, the CDR3 is TGTGCCAGTAGCGCCGGGACTAGTCTCTCCTACGAGCAGTACTTC. Translation: CASSAGTSLSYEQYF.

The rearrangement uses TRBV5-1 and TRBJ2-3, with 8 bases fitting TRBD2. Unmatched junction bases numbered 4, after V lost 1 base and J lost 0 bases. The germline V gene has CDR1 SGHRS and CDR2 YFSETQ. The CDR3 loop spans 16 amino acids. CDR3 sequence reads: CASSLRTSGSTDTQYF. The CDR3 nucleotides read TGCGCCAGCAGCTTGCGAACTAGCGGAAGCACAGATACGCAGTATTTT.

The V and J genes are TRBV5-1 and TRBJ2-2; weak D call: TRBD2 (6 bases). The CDR3 is 14 amino acids. V gave up 5 bases and J gave up 1 base, with 9 bases separating them. Per the germline V gene, CDR1 is SGHRS and CDR2 is YFSETQ. As DNA, the CDR3 is TGCGCCAGCAGTGGGACTCTGAACACCGGGGAGCTGTTTTTT. It specifies CASSGTLNTGELFF. Based on the CDR3 plus reference TRBV5-1 and TRBJ2-2, the full variable domain is KAGVTQTPRYLIKTRGQQVTLSCSPISGHRSVSWYQQTPGQGLQFLFEYFSETQRNKGNFPGRFSGRQFSNSRSEMNVSTLELGDSALYLCASSGTLNTGELFFGEGSRLTVL.

This clone was counted once. V gene TRBV7-9 combines with J gene TRBJ1-5; D unclear. From germline, CDR1 is SEHNR and CDR2 FQNEAQ (reference sequence). This CDR3 has 14 amino acids. The V end lost 5 bases, the J end lost 10 bases, and 18 bases lay between the germline ends. CDR3 amino acids: CASSPGSREGPQHF. For the CDR3, the DNA is TGTGCCAGCAGCCCCGGGAGCCGGGAAGGACCCCAGCATTTT.

This chain connects TRBV5-1 to TRBJ1-2; D call uncertain. In germline, CDR1 is SGHRS, CDR2 YFSETQ. Trimming pared 1 base from V and 0 bases from J, leaving 4 bases between. There are 13 residues in the CDR3. The CDR3 loop reads CASSLPSNYGYTF. The CDR3 nucleotides read TGCGCCAGCAGCTTGCCCTCTAACTATGGCTACACCTTC.

This chain links TRBV27 with TRBJ2-1; TRBD2 aligns across 10 bases. This CDR3 comprises 16 residues. The V and J ends lost 8 bases and 0 bases, in that order; junction bases with no gene match: 7. Per the germline V gene, CDR1 is MNHEY and CDR2 is SMNVEV (reference sequence). The CDR3 spells CASLPLAGNSYNEQFF. The CDR3 coding sequence is TGTGCCAGCCTCCCACTAGCGGGAAACTCCTACAATGAGCAGTTCTTC.

This clone was seen a handful of times. The J gene is TRBJ2-7, the V gene TRBV18, with TRBD1 identical over 9 bases. The CDR3 length is 14 residues. V shed 6 bases, J shed 4 bases, and the junction held 7 bases outside the gene matches. Looked up from germline, CDR1 is KGHSH and CDR2 is LQKENI. CDR3: CASSAGTGTYEQYF. The DNA of the CDR3 is TGTGCCAGCTCCGCTGGGACAGGGACATACGAGCAGTACTTC.

The chain combines TRBV11-2 with TRBJ2-7; D gene uncertain. V was clipped by 4 bases and J by 2 bases, with 9 bases between them. The CDR3 runs 13 residues. Germline-derived CDR1 and CDR2 are SGHAT and FQNNGV. The CDR3, as DNA: TGTGCCAGCAGCTCGACCAGAACCTACGAGCAGTACTTC. Translation gives CASSSTRTYEQYF.

The chain joins TRBV5-6 to TRBJ2-2; perhaps TRBD2 as D (5 bases). With 1 base removed from V and 3 bases from J, the gap between germline ends came to 10 bases. Per germline, CDR1 SGHDT and CDR2 YYEEEE. This CDR3 spans 15 amino acids. The CDR3 DNA follows: TGTGCCAGCAGCTTGAGGGCTAGCTACACCGGGGAGCTGTTTTTT. Protein sequence: CASSLRASYTGELFF.

The chain joins TRBV18 to TRBJ2-1, with 12 bases aligning to TRBD2. This CDR3 contains 19 residues. Germline CDR1 is KGHSH and CDR2 is LQKENI. V lost 4 bases and J lost 2; bases outside the gene matches: 12. CDR3 sequence reads: CASSLYAGLAGLAYNEQFF. DNA of the CDR3: TGTGCCAGCTCACTATATGCGGGACTAGCGGGTTTAGCCTACAATGAGCAGTTCTTC.

The chain carries TRBV6-6 and TRBJ2-1, with D perhaps being TRBD1 or TRBD2 (5 bases each). Per germline, CDR1 MNHNY and CDR2 SVGAGI (reference sequence). The CDR3 covers 15 residues. Trimming took 2 bases from V and 4 from J, leaving 12 bases between them. This CDR3 reads CASSYMGTNYNEQFF. CDR3 DNA: TGTGCCAGCAGTTACATGGGGACCAATTACAATGAGCAGTTCTTC.